The source of this TCR beta chain is a study of blood T cells in healthy people across ages. A J-beta primer mix and a sample-barcoded 5' primer were used in a second PCR of roughly 6 to 12 cycles. A template-switch adaptor containing 12 random nucleotides labeled each cDNA molecule. MiXCR, applied by TCRdb to the 5' RACE reads, yields one record per CDR3 protein. The sample has nearly 800,000 distinct CDR3 sequences, about 56% seen once. About this clonotype itself: Mismatch with germline at one junction end may stem from a read error.

This CDR3 is 15 amino acids long. Germline CDR1 is SNHLY and CDR2 is FYNNEI. This rearrangement joins TRBV2 to TRBJ2-7; 8 positions agree with TRBD1. The sequence came from a man in his forties or fifties in good health. The sample taken for sequencing was blood. DNA of the CDR3: TGTGCCAGCAGGATACAGGGGGGAAGCTCCTGCGAGCAGTACTTC. This translates into CASRIQGGSSCEQYF.